This TCR beta chain was sequenced during a study of shared clonotypes between healthy human individuals. This table comes from immunoSEQ multiplex PCR, and its TCRdb copy is limited to in-frame clones, with some not included. The top ten hold about 0.36% of the sample, which has fewer than 3 million clones, under 95% seen once. This clone was observed a few times. Between the trimmed V and J ends, which lost 0 bases and 11 bases, there was a span of 7 bases. This CDR3 is built from 11 residues. The germline CDR1 and CDR2 sequences are SGHAT and FQNNGV. The sequenced sample was naive CD4+ T cells from PBMCs. Subset described: CD45RA+ positively selected. This chain links TRBV11-2 with TRBJ1-1; D is ambiguous. This receptor was obtained from a man younger than 30 in good health. Some clones in this sample may be carry-over from other donors' samples. The CDR3 reads CASSLESRAFF. Here the CDR3 DNA reads TGTGCCAGCAGCTTAGAGAGTCGGGCTTTCTTT.